These T cell receptor beta chains were read from a single sample in a study of radiation and T cells in renal cell carcinoma. The assay was immunoSEQ multiplex PCR, and TCRdb's table has in-frame clones only and misses some. The sample holds 50,000 to 75,000 clones, over 70% seen once. Material: blood, obtained from a patient whose treatment included radiotherapy and nephrectomy. The receptors were sampled from a man in his 60s with renal cell carcinoma. The CDR3 runs from the conserved cysteine through the conserved F or W. A D gene is named only where the DNA matches it firmly. A clone size is listed for some rows: how often the clone was seen (once, few, many), or a class if it is expanded.

J,D,size,V,DNA,CDR3
TRBJ1-5,NA,NA,TRBV6-5,TGTGCCAGCAGTTACGACAGCAGGGGCAATCAGCCCCAGCATTTT,CASSYDSRGNQPQHF
TRBJ2-5,NA,NA,TRBV7-9,TGTGCCAGCAGCCCGGGGTGGGGCCAAGAGACCCAGTACTTC,CASSPGWGQETQYF
TRBJ1-3,NA,NA,TRBV7-9,TGTGCCAGCAGCTTGACACTTTCCTCTGGAAACACCATATATTTT,CASSLTLSSGNTIYF
TRBJ1-2,NA,few,TRBV19,TGTGCCAGTAGTCCCGCCGGGTTAAACTATGGCTACACCTTC,CASSPAGLNYGYTF
TRBJ1-1,TRBD1,NA,TRBV2,TGTGCCGGTGACAGGGGGAACACTGAAGCTTTCTTT,CAGDRGNTEAFF
TRBJ1-2,NA,NA,TRBV9,TGTGCCAGCAGCCGGTGGCTGGGGCGGGACTATGGCTACACCTTC,CASSRWLGRDYGYTF
TRBJ2-7,NA,NA,TRBV10-1,TGCGCCAGCAGTGAGTCGATCGGTACCCCCTACGAGCAGTACTTC,CASSESIGTPYEQYF
TRBJ2-2,TRBD2,NA,TRBV5-1,TGCGCCAGCAAACTAGCGGGAGCGGCGGGCACCGGGGAGCTGTTTTTT,CASKLAGAAGTGELFF
TRBJ2-3,NA,NA,TRBV9,TGTGCCAGCAGCTCCACAGGGATGGGGACAGATACGCAGTATTTT,CASSSTGMGTDTQYF
TRBJ2-3,NA,NA,TRBV7-2,TGTGCCAGCAGTTTAGGTCTAGCGCCTGTTTATAATACGCAGTATTTT,CASSLGLAPVYNTQYF
TRBJ2-1,TRBD2,NA,TRBV29-1,TGCAGCGTTGATGAGCGGGATCCCTACAATGAGCAGTTCTTC,CSVDERDPYNEQFF
TRBJ2-5,NA,once,TRBV5-1,TGCGCCAGCAGCTTGAGTGCGGGGGCCGTTGAGACCCAGTACTTC,CASSLSAGAVETQYF
TRBJ1-5,NA,NA,TRBV5-1,TGCGCCAGCAGCTTGACAGGGCTGGAGCAGCCCCAGCATTTT,CASSLTGLEQPQHF
TRBJ2-7,NA,NA,TRBV23-1,TGCGCCAGCAGTCGGACTGAGCAGTACTTC,CASSRTEQYF
TRBJ1-2,NA,once,TRBV10-3,TGTGCCATCAGTGAATGGGACCGTGACTATGGCTACACCTTC,CAISEWDRDYGYTF
TRBJ2-1,NA,NA,TRBV19,TGTGCCAGTAGTATTGTACTAGCCTCCTACAATGAGCAGTTCTTC,CASSIVLASYNEQFF
TRBJ2-7,NA,NA,TRBV14,TGTGCCAGCAGCCAGGCGACAGGATTGTACGAGCAGTACTTC,CASSQATGLYEQYF
TRBJ1-2,TRBD1,once,TRBV18,TGTGCCAGCTCAGCACGACAGGGCTTAAACTATGGCTACACCTTC,CASSARQGLNYGYTF
TRBJ1-1,NA,NA,TRBV11-3,TGTGCCAGCAGCGCTTGGGGCCTTCCTGAAGCTTTCTTT,CASSAWGLPEAFF
TRBJ1-1,NA,NA,TRBV4-3,TGCGCCAGCAGCCAAGGACAGCCTAGGGACACTGAAGCTTTCTTT,CASSQGQPRDTEAFF
TRBJ1-4,NA,few,TRBV30,TGTGCCTGGAGCCTCAATGAAAAACTGTTTTTT,CAWSLNEKLFF
TRBJ2-5,NA,NA,TRBV19,TGTGCCAGTAGTCCAGTACAGGAAATGGGAGAGACCCAGTACTTC,CASSPVQEMGETQYF
TRBJ1-5,NA,NA,TRBV5-1,TGCGCCAGCAGCTTGGTCCCGGGGGAAGACCAGCCCCAGCATTTT,CASSLVPGEDQPQHF
TRBJ2-3,TRBD2,NA,TRBV6-4,TGTGCCAGCAGTGGTAGTAGCGGGAGAGGCGATACGCAGTATTTT,CASSGSSGRGDTQYF
TRBJ2-3,NA,NA,TRBV9,TGTGCCAGCAGCGCGGAGCGAGAGAGGGGGCAGTATTTT,CASSAERERGQYF
TRBJ2-5,NA,NA,TRBV29-1,TGCAGCGTCCTCGAGAACCAAGAGACCCAGTACTTC,CSVLENQETQYF
TRBJ1-5,NA,NA,TRBV7-9,TGTGCCAGCAGCTTAACCAATCAGCCCCAGCATTTT,CASSLTNQPQHF
TRBJ1-1,NA,NA,TRBV19,TGTGCCAGTAGTTCGACAGCGGTGAACACTGAAGCTTTCTTT,CASSSTAVNTEAFF
TRBJ1-1,NA,NA,TRBV18,TGTGCCAGCTCAACAAGGGGGGAGAGCAGCACTGAAGCTTTCTTT,CASSTRGESSTEAFF
TRBJ1-5,NA,once,TRBV11-3,TGTGCCAGCAGCTTAGAGCTGACGGACTCTAGCAATCAGCCCCAGCATTTT,CASSLELTDSSNQPQHF
TRBJ1-4,NA,NA,TRBV19,TGTGCCAGTACCCTTGATGAGGGGCTTAATGAAAAACTGTTTTTT,CASTLDEGLNEKLFF
TRBJ1-5,NA,few,TRBV27,TGTGCCAGCAGACCCCTCGGCTTGGTAGAGCCCCAGCATTTT,CASRPLGLVEPQHF
TRBJ1-3,TRBD1,NA,TRBV2,TGTGCCAGCAGGCCAGGGGGCTCCTCTGGAAACACCATATATTTT,CASRPGGSSGNTIYF
TRBJ2-5,NA,NA,TRBV27,TGTGCCAGCAGTTCACGGGAGACCCAGTACTTC,CASSSRETQYF
TRBJ2-3,TRBD2,once,TRBV5-6,TGTGCCAGCAGCTCCCCTTTAGCGGGAGTCTCAGATACGCAGTATTTT,CASSSPLAGVSDTQYF
TRBJ2-3,NA,NA,TRBV14,TGTGCCAGCAGCCCGACGACAGATACGCAGTATTTT,CASSPTTDTQYF
TRBJ2-5,NA,NA,TRBV7-9,TGTGCCAGCAAGCCCCCCACGGGAGAGACCCAGTACTTC,CASKPPTGETQYF
TRBJ1-2,TRBD1,NA,TRBV5-1,TGCGCCAGCAGCTTCTCCGGGACAGGGGGCCAAGGCTACACCTTC,CASSFSGTGGQGYTF
TRBJ2-5,NA,NA,TRBV5-1,TGCGCCAGCAGCAGCTCCGGTAGACTAGAAGAGACCCAGTACTTC,CASSSSGRLEETQYF
TRBJ2-1,NA,NA,TRBV2,TGTGCCAACAACTATAACAATGAGCAGTTCTTC,CANNYNNEQFF
TRBJ1-2,NA,NA,TRBV7-8,TGTGCCAGCAGCACCGGGGCCGGAGGCTACACCTTC,CASSTGAGGYTF
TRBJ2-5,NA,NA,TRBV18,TGTGCCAGCTCACCCACCCAAGAGACCCAGTACTTC,CASSPTQETQYF
TRBJ1-2,TRBD1,NA,TRBV7-8,TGTGCCAGCAGCTTAGCGGGACAGGGGGACTATGGCTACACCTTC,CASSLAGQGDYGYTF
TRBJ1-1,NA,few,TRBV5-4,TGTGCCAGCAGCCCAGGAGGGTATCAGGGGAACACTGAAGCTTTCTTT,CASSPGGYQGNTEAFF